This T cell receptor (beta chain) was observed in a study of molecular identifiers for immune sequencing clone quantification. Study-level points and caveats: Sizes of highly expanded clones could be underestimated through identical TCRs sharing a barcode. Even with about a million naive cells present, spiked Jurkat TCR RNA from one cell was reportedly detectable.

This clonotype was found many times. What it recognizes is unknown. TCRdb used MiXCR to reprocess the PCR reads, holding one entry per CDR3 protein. The sample has hundreds of thousands of distinct CDR3 sequences, roughly 27% seen once. The clonotype was recovered from a human donor in good health. Some libraries in this study had Jurkat cell RNA spiked in. What was sequenced was naive CD8+ T cells from blood, with Jurkat cell RNA spiked in. Specified subset: FACS-sorted CD8+CD4-CCR7+CD45RA+ naive T cells.

As DNA, the CDR3 is TGTGCCAGCAGTGCGCTTCGAGCCGCGGAGACCCAGTACTTC. Translating gives CASSALRAAETQYF. The chain uses TRBV12-3 or TRBV12-4 and TRBJ2-5, with D uncertain. The CDR3 length is 14 residues. Between the trimmed V and J ends, which lost 5 bases and 5 bases, there was a span of 15 bases.